This T cell receptor (beta chain) was documented in a study of siplizumab effects on memory and regulatory T cells. Study details: Paired mixed lymphocyte reactions compared siplizumab around 1.1 ug/mL against no drug.

This clone came up a few times. Its antigen is undetermined. Profiled with immunoSEQ multiplex PCR; TCRdb holds only in-frame clones, not every one. In the table there are 15,000 to 20,000 clones, over 35% of which are singletons. The CDR3 sequence is 14 residues long. V dropped 4 bases and J dropped 9 bases, with 17 bases sitting between them. Germline V lookup: CDR1 SGDLS, CDR2 YYNGEE. An approximately 6-day coculture at 37°C was performed with the mixed lymphocyte reaction cells. Responder PBMCs were labelled with CFSE and stimulator PBMCs with Violet Dye, mixed 1:1. The clonotype originates from a human donor in good health; the cells came from an allogeneic mixed lymphocyte reaction. Some clones in this sample may be carry-over from other donors' samples. The sample taken for sequencing was CFSE-low (dividing) CD4+ T cells sorted from an allogeneic mixed lymphocyte reaction. The chain couples TRBV9 to TRBJ2-1; D call uncertain. The CDR3 coding sequence is TGTGCCAGCAGCCCCGTCTTCACTGGTGCTGAGCAGTTCTTC. It translates to CASSPVFTGAEQFF.